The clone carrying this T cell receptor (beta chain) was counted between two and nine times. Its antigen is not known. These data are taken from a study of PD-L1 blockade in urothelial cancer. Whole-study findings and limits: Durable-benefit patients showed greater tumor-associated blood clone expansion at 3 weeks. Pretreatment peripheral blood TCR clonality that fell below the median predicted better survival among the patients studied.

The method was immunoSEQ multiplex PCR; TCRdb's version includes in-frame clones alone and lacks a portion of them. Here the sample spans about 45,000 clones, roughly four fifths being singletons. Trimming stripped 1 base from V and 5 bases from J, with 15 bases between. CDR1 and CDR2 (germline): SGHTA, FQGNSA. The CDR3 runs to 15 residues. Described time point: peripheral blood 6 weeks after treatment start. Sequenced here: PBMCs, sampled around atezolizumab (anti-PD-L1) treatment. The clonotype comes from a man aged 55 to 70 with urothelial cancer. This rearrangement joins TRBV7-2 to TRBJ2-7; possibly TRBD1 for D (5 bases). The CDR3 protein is CASSLEAQGRHEQYF. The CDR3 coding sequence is TGTGCCAGCAGCTTAGAGGCCCAGGGTAGACACGAGCAGTACTTC. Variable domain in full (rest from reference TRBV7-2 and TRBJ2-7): GAGVSQSPSNKVTEKGKDVELRCDPISGHTALYWYRQSLGQGLEFLIYFQGNSAPDKSGLPSDRFSAERTGGSVSTLTIQRTQQEDSAVYLCASSLEAQGRHEQYFGPGTRLTVT.